This T cell receptor beta chain was obtained from a study of blood T cell repertoires in COVID-19. About the research overall: Acute and convalescent COVID-19 samples came from the United States, Italy and Spain.

Germline V gene data show CDR1 as SNHLY and CDR2 as FYNNEI. This CDR3 spans 15 amino acids. Trimming shortened V by 3 bases and J by 3 bases, and 9 bases separated the two germline ends. Libraries were prepared by immunoSEQ multiplex PCR; TCRdb keeps only in-frame clonotypes and omits some of them. The table lists roughly 180,000 clones, 65% to 85% of them singletons. The rearrangement uses TRBV2 and TRBJ1-6; tentative D call: TRBD1 (6 bases). The TCR was taken from a woman aged 40-49 years with COVID-19, enrolled during active disease. Specimen: peripheral blood. As DNA, the CDR3 is TGTGCCAGCAGTGATGTGGGACACTATAATTCACCCCTCCACTTT. Its translation is CASSDVGHYNSPLHF.